This T cell receptor beta chain is drawn from a study of shared clonotypes between healthy human individuals. Study observations and caveats: Generally, estimated richness proved larger in naive subsets than it did in memory subsets. The generation probabilities recorded for non-shared clonotypes fell below those of clonotypes shared by all four donors.

Concerning this clone: Its antigen is as yet unknown.

Generated by immunoSEQ multiplex PCR, the TCRdb table keeps only in-frame clones and is missing some. This sample has under 700,000 clones, with about 95% found just once. CD45RO negativity and positive selection for CCR7 defined naive CD8 cells, a population that excluded terminally differentiated effector memory CD45RA+ cells. Sequencing was performed on naive CD8+ T cells sorted from blood. The sequence was obtained from a woman aged 25 to 39 in good health.

This CDR3 is CASSLSRGGAYEQYF. CDR3 coding DNA: TGTGCCAGCAGTTTAAGTCGGGGCGGGGCTTACGAGCAGTACTTC. The rearrangement links TRBV28 to TRBJ2-7; TRBD2 is a possible D gene (6 bases). Per the germline V gene, CDR1 is MDHEN and CDR2 is SYDVKM. This CDR3 region has 15 residues. V lost 2 bases, J lost 4 bases, and 15 bases lay in between.